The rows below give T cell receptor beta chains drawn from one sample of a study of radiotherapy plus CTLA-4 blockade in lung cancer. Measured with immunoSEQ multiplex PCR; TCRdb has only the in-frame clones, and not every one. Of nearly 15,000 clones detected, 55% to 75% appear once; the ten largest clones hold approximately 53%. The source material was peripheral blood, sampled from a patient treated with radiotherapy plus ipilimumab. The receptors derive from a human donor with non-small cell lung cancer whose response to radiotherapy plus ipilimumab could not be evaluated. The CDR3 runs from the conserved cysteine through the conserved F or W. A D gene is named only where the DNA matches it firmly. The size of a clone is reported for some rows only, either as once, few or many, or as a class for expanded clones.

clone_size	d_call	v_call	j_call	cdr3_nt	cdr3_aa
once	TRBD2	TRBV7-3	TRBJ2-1	TGTGCCAGCAGCCAAAGACTAGCGGGGGGGAATGAGCAGTTCTTC	CASSQRLAGGNEQFF
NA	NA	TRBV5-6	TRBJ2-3	TGTGCCAGCAGCTTCGCGGGTAGCGGTAGCACAGATACGCAGTATTTT	CASSFAGSGSTDTQYF
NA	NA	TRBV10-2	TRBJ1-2	TGCGCCAGCAGTTCTTTCGGTCCTATCGGCTACACCTTC	CASSSFGPIGYTF
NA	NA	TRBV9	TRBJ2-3	TGTGCCAGCAGCGTAGGTGGGGGCGGAGATACGCAGTATTTT	CASSVGGGGDTQYF
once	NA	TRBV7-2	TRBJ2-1	TGTGCCAGCAGCTTCGACAGAAGCTCCTACAATGAGCAGTTCTTC	CASSFDRSSYNEQFF
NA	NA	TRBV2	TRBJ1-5	TGTGCCAGCAGTGTATTGGCTGCAAATCAGCCCCAGCATTTT	CASSVLAANQPQHF
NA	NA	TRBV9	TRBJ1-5	TGTGCCAGCAGCGCCCCCCCCGGGAGGCTAAGCAATCAGCCCCAGCATTTT	CASSAPPGRLSNQPQHF
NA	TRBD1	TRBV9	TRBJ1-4	TGTGCCAGCAGCCCAGGACAGGGGGCGGTTAGAGAAAAACTGTTTTTT	CASSPGQGAVREKLFF
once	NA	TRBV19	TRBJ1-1	TGTGCCAGTAACACCCCCGGGGGGTTGGCTTTCTTT	CASNTPGGLAFF
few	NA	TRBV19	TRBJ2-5	TGTGCCAGTAGTAGCACAGGGCCCACGGGGACCCAGTACTTC	CASSSTGPTGTQYF
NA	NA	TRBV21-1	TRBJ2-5	TGTGCCAGCAGCCAACCTCAGACAGGAGAGGGAGAGACCCAGTACTTC	CASSQPQTGEGETQYF
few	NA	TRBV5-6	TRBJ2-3	TGTGCCAGCAGCACTACAGGGTCGGATACGCAGTATTTT	CASSTTGSDTQYF
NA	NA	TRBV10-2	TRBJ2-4	TGCGCCAGCAGTGAGGCAGGGCCCGGAAGTATTCAGTACTTC	CASSEAGPGSIQYF
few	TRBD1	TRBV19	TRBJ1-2	TGTGCCAGTCGAGAACCGGGACAGGGGGTGTACTATGGCTACACCTTC	CASREPGQGVYYGYTF
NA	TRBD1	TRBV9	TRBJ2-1	TGTGCCAGCAGCGCCCTTGGGGGGACAGGGAGATTTAATGAGCAGTTCTTC	CASSALGGTGRFNEQFF
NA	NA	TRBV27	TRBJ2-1	TGTGCCAGCAGAGACCGCGGTACTGGCTATGAGCAGTTCTTC	CASRDRGTGYEQFF
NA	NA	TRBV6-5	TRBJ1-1	TGTGCCAGCACCCCGGGACTAACGAACACTAAAGCTTTCTTT	CASTPGLTNTKAFF